Detailed here is one T cell receptor beta chain. This sample is part of a study of sequential checkpoint blockade in melanoma. Overall study: Patients were randomized 1:1 to nivolumab-then-ipilimumab or ipilimumab-then-nivolumab first-line.

Libraries were prepared by immunoSEQ multiplex PCR; TCRdb keeps only in-frame clonotypes and omits some of them. The sample yields about 22,000 clones, under 30% seen once. Treatment in this sample: randomized to nivolumab then ipilimumab (arm A) or the reverse (arm B). This TCR was sampled from a human donor with melanoma. The material sequenced was tumor tissue (inferred from file names), taken from a patient given nivolumab and ipilimumab in sequence.

The CDR3 nucleotides are TGTGCCAGCAGCCAACAGGGATCTGAGCAGTTCTTC. This translates into CASSQQGSEQFF. The rearrangement joins TRBV16 to TRBJ2-1; TRBD1 might be the D (5 bases). Germline lookup yields CDR1 KGHSY and CDR2 FQNENV. The CDR3 runs 12 residues. V was trimmed by 2 bases and J by 9 bases, leaving 8 bases between them.